The subject of this entry is one TCR beta chain. This sample is drawn from a study of blood T cell repertoires in COVID-19. Living in 24 US areas, the participants were between 18 and 89 years of age. The germline V gene has CDR1 SGHDT and CDR2 YYEEEE. With 0 bases removed from V and 1 base from J, the gap between germline ends came to 5 bases. The CDR3 contains 15 residues. In the original processing: Reference gene primers were amplified, and this amplification served to estimate nucleated cell counts. Clones were read by immunoSEQ multiplex PCR, and TCRdb kept only the in-frame ones, dropping some. That table gives V, J and clone size, and the DNA gave D and trimming. The profile shows under 350,000 clones, around 86% of them singletons.

This chain uses TRBV5-6 with TRBJ2-6; D is unclear. The sequence derives from a woman in her forties who had recovered from COVID-19. The sample consisted of PBMCs or T cells enriched from blood (not recorded which). The chain's CDR3 is CASSLGQSGANVLTF. The CDR3 DNA follows: TGTGCCAGCAGCTTGGGGCAGTCTGGGGCCAACGTCCTGACTTTC.